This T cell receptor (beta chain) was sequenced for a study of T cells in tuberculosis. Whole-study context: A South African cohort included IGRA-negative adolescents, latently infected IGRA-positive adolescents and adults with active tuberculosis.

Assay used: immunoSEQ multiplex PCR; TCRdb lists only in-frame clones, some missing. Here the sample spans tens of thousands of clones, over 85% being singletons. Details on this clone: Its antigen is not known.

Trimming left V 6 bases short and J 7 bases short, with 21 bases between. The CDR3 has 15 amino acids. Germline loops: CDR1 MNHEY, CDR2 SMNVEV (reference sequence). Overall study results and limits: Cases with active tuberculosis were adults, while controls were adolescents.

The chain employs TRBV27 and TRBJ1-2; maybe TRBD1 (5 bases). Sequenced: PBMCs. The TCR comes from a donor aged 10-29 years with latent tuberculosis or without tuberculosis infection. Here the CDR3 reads CASSLSRVPVGGYTF. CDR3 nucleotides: TGTGCCAGCAGCCTTAGCAGGGTTCCCGTAGGTGGCTACACCTTC.